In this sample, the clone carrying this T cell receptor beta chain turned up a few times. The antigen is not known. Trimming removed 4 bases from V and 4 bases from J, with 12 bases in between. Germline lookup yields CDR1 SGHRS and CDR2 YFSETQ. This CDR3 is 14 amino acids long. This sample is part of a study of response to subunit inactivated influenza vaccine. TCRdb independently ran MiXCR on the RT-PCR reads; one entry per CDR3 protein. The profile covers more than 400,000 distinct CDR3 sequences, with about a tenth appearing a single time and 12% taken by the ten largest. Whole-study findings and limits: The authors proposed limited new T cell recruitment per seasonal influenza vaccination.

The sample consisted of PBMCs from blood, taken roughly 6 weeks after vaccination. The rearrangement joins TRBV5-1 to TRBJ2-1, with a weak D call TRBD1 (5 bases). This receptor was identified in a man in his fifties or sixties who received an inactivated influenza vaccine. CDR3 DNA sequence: TGCGCCAGCAGCGTTACCACAGGATACAATGAGCAGTTCTTC. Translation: CASSVTTGYNEQFF.